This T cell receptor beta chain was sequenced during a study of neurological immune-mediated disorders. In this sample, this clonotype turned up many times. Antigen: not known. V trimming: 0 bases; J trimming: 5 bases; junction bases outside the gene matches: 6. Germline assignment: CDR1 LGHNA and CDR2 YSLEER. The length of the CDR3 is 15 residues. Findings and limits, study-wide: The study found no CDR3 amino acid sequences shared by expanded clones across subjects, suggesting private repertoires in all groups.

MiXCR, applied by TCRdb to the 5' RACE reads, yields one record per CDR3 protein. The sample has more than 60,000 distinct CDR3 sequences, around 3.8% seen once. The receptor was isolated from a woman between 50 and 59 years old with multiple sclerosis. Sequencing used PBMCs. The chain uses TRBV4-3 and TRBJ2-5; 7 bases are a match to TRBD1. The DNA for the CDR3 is TGCGCCAGCAGCCAAGAGGTTGACAGGGCGGAGACCCAGTACTTC. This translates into CASSQEVDRAETQYF.